Sequencing of this T cell receptor (beta chain) was carried out in a study of blood T cell repertoires in COVID-19 (dated by TCRdb to 2020 to 2021). Regarding the study in general: Samples from collaborators originated in the United States, Italy and Spain and spanned both the acute and convalescent phases of COVID-19. Where available, HLA class I and class II types were taken from metadata supplied by the sample provider and were not determined by assay-based typing. The prospective study material was composed of cDNA or gDNA derived from T cells, B-cell-depleted T cells, or PBMCs. A de-identified subject ID, COVID-19 status, age in years and sex were almost always included in the sample metadata. Samples were obtained from the ongoing ImmuneRACE study (first 160 participants) and from some 1,300 subjects provided by 6 global collaborators. Subjects who had been exposed to COVID-19, were actively infected with it, or had recovered from it provided the deeply sampled blood TCRbeta repertoires that made up the dataset. The repertoires were made available in a free public database intended to serve as a resource for research on the immune response to SARS-CoV-2.

A remark on this clone: Its antigen is not yet known. No base-level quality is on record; no much larger clone is a single base apart.

TCRbeta CDR3 regions were amplified from genomic DNA using the immunoSEQ Assay, a bias-controlled multiplex PCR. Per the original workflow: Within the assay, amplification of reference gene primers was used to estimate how many nucleated cells each sample contained. To quantify the absolute abundance of each unique TCRbeta CDR3 rearrangement, sequence reads were collapsed and filtered. Productive Simpson clonality was computed per sample as the square root of Simpson's diversity index over productive rearrangements. As stored in TCRdb, this immuneACCESS dataset retains in-frame rearrangements with V and J assigned. A fraction of the clones does not appear; measured against another copy, unresolved V genes explain less than half of the discrepancy, and the remainder lacks a known reason. V and J calls and clone size are given by that table; D and trimming were obtained from the DNA. This sample is represented by tens of thousands of clones; about 85% of them were singletons. The ten largest clones represent about 10% of the sample.

The cysteine opens and the phenylalanine closes a CDR3 of 15 amino acids. Only CDR3 DNA is held: 45 bases, read in frame from base 1. CDR1 and CDR2, looked up from the germline V gene, are KGHSH and LQKENI. Germline trimming: 2 bases from V, 4 bases from J; junction bases outside gene matches: 4. The paper as a whole reports these results and caveats: How much clinical and demographic metadata was included differed by source and by participant, and the metadata was provided uncurated.

Collaborating institutions collected whole blood in K2EDTA tubes following their own protocols. For TCRbeta analysis, collaborators shipped samples as frozen whole blood, isolated PBMCs, or DNA extracted from either of those sample types. The source of this sequence is a human donor in a cohort sampled during active COVID-19. The sequenced material came from peripheral blood. The chain joins TRBV18 to TRBJ2-2, with 7 bases aligning to TRBD1. The CDR3 protein sequence reads: CASSPGGQITGELFF. The nucleotide sequence reads TGTGCCAGCTCACCAGGGGGACAGATCACCGGGGAGCTGTTTTTT.